The clone carrying this T cell receptor (beta chain) has only a few counts. The antigen remains unidentified. MiXCR was run by TCRdb on the 5' RACE reads, yielding one entry per CDR3 protein. This table holds about 1.7 million distinct CDR3 sequences, roughly 35% found once. The record originates from a study of identical twins. General study points: Cord blood beta clonotypes that were abundant carried fewer insertions, and memory repertoires showed no such trend.

Trimming took off 5 bases at V and 0 bases at J, with 11 bases between the two ends. The CDR3 consists of 16 residues. Germline V gene data show CDR1 as MNHEY and CDR2 as SVGAGI. This chain joins TRBV6-5 and TRBJ1-6; no firm D call. The receptor was isolated from a newborn girl in good health. Sequenced input: cord blood. DNA of the CDR3: TGTGCCAGCAGTACCGGGAGAAGCTCCTATAATTCACCCCTCCACTTT. It specifies CASSTGRSSYNSPLHF.